One sample yielded the 14 T cell receptor beta chains listed below, sequenced in a study of CD8 T cells in ankylosing spondylitis. TCRdb passed the 5' RACE reads through MiXCR, listing each CDR3 protein once. In the table there are fewer than 350,000 distinct CDR3 sequences, around a tenth of which are singletons. The sequencing sample was made of blood, either unsorted or a sorted T cell fraction (not recorded which). The receptors derive from a female donor with ankylosing spondylitis or in good health (not recorded which).

This clonotype was detected many times. The CDR3 sequence is CASSKGVSNQPQHF. Written as DNA, the CDR3 is TGTGCCAGCAGCAAGGGGGTTAGCAATCAGCCCCAGCATTTT. The genes are TRBV5-5 and TRBJ1-5, with a weak D call TRBD1 (6 bases). Trimming pared 4 bases from V and 0 bases from J, leaving 8 bases between. Germline-derived CDR1 and CDR2 are SGHKS and YYEKEE (reference sequence). The CDR3 runs to 14 residues.

The chain combines TRBV5-1 with TRBJ2-7; no clear D gene. Trimming took off 1 base at V and 7 bases at J, with 12 bases between the two ends. Looked up from germline, CDR1 is SGHRS and CDR2 is YFSETQ. This CDR3 spans 13 amino acids. This CDR3 reads CASSLIEDGEQYF. In nucleotides, the CDR3 is TGCGCCAGCAGCTTGATCGAGGACGGGGAGCAGTACTTC.

The gene calls are TRBV20-1 and TRBJ2-2, with TRBD2 identical over 10 bases. V lost 8 bases, J lost 6 bases, and 9 bases stayed unmatched. The CDR3 extends over 14 amino acids. Germline CDR1 reads DFQATT; CDR2 reads SNEGSKA (reference sequence). CDR3 DNA sequence: TGCAGTACCACTAGCGGGGATGTCTCCGGGGAGCTGTTTTTT. Residues: CSTTSGDVSGELFF.

The sample holds many counts of this clonotype. The chain joins TRBV5-1 to TRBJ1-4, with D tentatively TRBD1 (5 bases). CDR1 SGHRS and CDR2 YFSETQ come from the germline V gene. This CDR3 region has 16 residues. Trimming removed 5 bases at V and 7 bases at J, with 21 bases between. CDR3 region: CASSKGRPSGGEKLFF. CDR3 DNA sequence: TGCGCCAGCAGTAAGGGGCGGCCTAGTGGGGGTGAAAAACTGTTTTTT.

This clonotype was detected many times. This chain uses TRBV28 with TRBJ2-4; the D gene could be TRBD1 or TRBD2 (5 bases each). Trimming pared 5 bases from V and 2 bases from J, leaving 16 bases between. Per germline, CDR1 MDHEN and CDR2 SYDVKM. CDR3 length: 16 residues. This CDR3 reads CASSIQGVRTKNIQYF. For the CDR3, the DNA is TGTGCCAGCAGTATCCAGGGAGTAAGAACCAAAAACATTCAGTACTTC.

The chain links TRBV30 to TRBJ2-1; D not certain. This CDR3 is 12 amino acids long. The germline V gene has CDR1 GTSNPN and CDR2 SVGIG (reference sequence). Trimming took off 0 bases at V and 7 bases at J, with 7 bases between the two ends. As DNA, the CDR3 is TGTGCCTGGAGTGTATCGAGGAATGAGCAGTTCTTC. It is translated as CAWSVSRNEQFF.

The V and J genes are TRBV15 and TRBJ1-3; TRBD1 might be the D (5 bases). CDR3 length: 17 residues. V dropped 0 bases and J dropped 1 base, with 13 bases sitting between them. CDR1 is LNHNV and CDR2 is YYDKDF in the germline V gene (reference sequence). The CDR3 loop reads CATSRDFGHTSGNTIYF. The CDR3 DNA is TGTGCCACCAGCAGAGATTTCGGACACACTTCTGGAAACACCATATATTTT.

This clonotype was seen a handful of times. This chain links TRBV28 with TRBJ2-2, with a possible D match to TRBD2 (6 bases). The V gene's germline CDR1 is MDHEN and CDR2 SYDVKM. Trimming cost V 5 bases and J 2 bases, with 12 bases left between them. The CDR3 length is 15 residues. The CDR3 DNA reads TGTGCCAGCAGTAAGCGGGCCACCAACACCGGGGAGCTGTTTTTT. Translating it yields CASSKRATNTGELFF.

This clonotype was observed many times. The chain joins TRBV6-1 to TRBJ2-3; D call uncertain. The germline CDR1 and CDR2 sequences are MNHNS and SASEGT. V was shortened by 8 bases and J by 1 base, with 7 bases between the two germline ends. The CDR3 loop spans 12 amino acids. The chain's CDR3 is CASDTRTDTQYF. The CDR3 coding sequence is TGTGCCAGCGACACCCGCACAGATACGCAGTATTTT.

This clonotype was recorded at least ten times. V usage is TRBV5-1 and J usage is TRBJ2-1; TRBD1 or TRBD2 may be the D gene (5 bases each). In germline, CDR1 is SGHRS, CDR2 YFSETQ. The CDR3 sequence is 13 residues long. V gave up 7 bases and J gave up 9 bases, with 17 bases separating them. The CDR3 DNA reads as TGCGCCAGCCAGCTAACGAGGGGCGGTGAGCAGTTCTTC. Encoded protein: CASQLTRGGEQFF.

This clonotype was observed at least ten times. The chain joins TRBV15 to TRBJ2-7, with TRBD1 matching 8 bases. This CDR3 region has 17 residues. V shed 4 bases and J 2 bases; nucleotides not matched to a gene: 13. Looked up from germline, CDR1 is LNHNV and CDR2 is YYDKDF (reference sequence). The CDR3 loop reads CATSTDRTGLSAYEQYF. The CDR3 DNA reads TGTGCCACCAGCACGGACCGGACAGGGTTGAGTGCCTACGAGCAGTACTTC. Drawing the rest from reference TRBV15 and TRBJ2-7, the complete variable domain is DAMVIQNPRYQVTQFGKPVTLSCSQTLNHNVMYWYQQKSSQAPKLLFHYYDKDFNNEADTPDNFQSRRPNTSFCFLDIRSPGLGDTAMYLCATSTDRTGLSAYEQYFGPGTRLTVT.

This clonotype was counted at least ten times. The gene calls are TRBV12-3 or TRBV12-4 and TRBJ2-2; 9 positions agree with TRBD2. V lost 6 bases, J lost 5 bases, and 4 bases stayed unmatched. This CDR3 region has 14 residues. CDR3 in DNA: TGTGCCAGCAGGAAGCGGGAGGATACCGGGGAGCTGTTTTTT. It translates to CASRKREDTGELFF.

In its sample, this clonotype was seen a few times. This chain connects TRBV15 to TRBJ1-5; D gene unclear. CDR1 LNHNV and CDR2 YYDKDF come from the germline V gene (reference sequence). The CDR3 extends over 15 amino acids. V dropped 0 bases and J dropped 2 bases, with 8 bases sitting between them. CDR3 nucleotide sequence: TGTGCCACCAGCAGAGAGGTACGTGGCAATCAGCCCCAGCATTTT. Translation: CATSREVRGNQPQHF. The full variable domain, with the rest looked up from reference TRBV15 and TRBJ1-5, is DAMVIQNPRYQVTQFGKPVTLSCSQTLNHNVMYWYQQKSSQAPKLLFHYYDKDFNNEADTPDNFQSRRPNTSFCFLDIRSPGLGDTAMYLCATSREVRGNQPQHFGDGTRLSIL.

This clonotype has at least ten counts. The V gene is TRBV5-1, the J gene TRBJ2-3; D call uncertain. The CDR3 runs 12 residues. The germline gives CDR1 SGHRS, CDR2 YFSETQ. V gave up 0 bases and J gave up 4 bases, with 3 bases separating them. The CDR3 reads CASSLEADTQYF. In DNA form, the CDR3 reads TGCGCCAGCAGCTTGGAGGCAGATACGCAGTATTTT.